These T cell receptor beta chains were read from a single sample in a study of Ad26.COV2.S vaccination and SARS-CoV-2 variants. The table came from immunoSEQ multiplex PCR; TCRdb's copy has only in-frame clones and leaves some out. In the table there are some 300,000 clones, over 80% of which are singletons. Sequenced here: peripheral blood, sampled in a trial of Ad26.COV2.S vaccine versus placebo. The receptor source for this set is a person between 18 and 60 years old who received the Ad26.COV2.S COVID-19 vaccine or a placebo. Both conserved end residues are part of each CDR3.

j_call v_call cdr3_aa
TRBJ1-4 TRBV28 CASTKRGTNEKLFF
TRBJ2-1 TRBV6-5 CASSPWTGVNEQFF
TRBJ2-3 TRBV5-1 CASSFRRYTDTQYF
TRBJ1-6 TRBV5-1 CASSGQGNFHSPLHF
TRBJ1-1 TRBV29-1 CSVVDRNTEAFF
TRBJ1-5 TRBV27 CASSSSVKQPQHF
TRBJ1-2 TRBV5-1 CASSRDQGTYGYTF
TRBJ1-2 TRBV6-5 CASSRQQGVDYGYTF
TRBJ2-7 TRBV28 CASSLFGGASYEQYF
TRBJ2-5 TRBV24-1 CATGGQGVGETQYF
TRBJ2-6 TRBV18 CASSGAGANVLTF
TRBJ2-7 TRBV6-6 CASSAPDRGVGQYF
TRBJ1-1 TRBV5-1 CASSRSGTGGGEAFF
TRBJ1-2 TRBV4-1 CASSQDPGQVGYGYTF
TRBJ1-2 TRBV9 CASNLDRGIFFAF
TRBJ1-4 TRBV5-1 CASTPATNEKLFF
TRBJ2-3 TRBV5-1 CASSPGASSDTQYF
TRBJ2-1 TRBV7-9 CASSHPRDSNNEQFF
TRBJ1-2 TRBV3-1/TRBV3-2 CASSHRSEAYGYTF
TRBJ1-6 TRBV15 CATSRDKNSPLHF
TRBJ1-2 TRBV28 CASVRRGYGYTF
TRBJ2-3 TRBV10-3 CAIKQSERPGTDTQYF
TRBJ2-7 TRBV28 CASSIRQGDYEQYF
TRBJ1-4 TRBV5-1 CASSLRGLREKLFF
TRBJ2-7 TRBV29-1 CSVVVSSYEQYF
TRBJ1-2 TRBV5-4 CASSLGTGAYGYTF
TRBJ1-2 TRBV12-5 CASGSGGSYGYTF
TRBJ1-6 TRBV11-2 CASSGLISYNSPLHF
TRBJ2-3 TRBV28 CASSLWGDRPDTQYF
TRBJ2-5 TRBV5-6 CASSLVQGGETQYF
TRBJ1-5 TRBV6-5 CASSYSGEQPQHF
TRBJ2-1 TRBV14 CASSPGLRTYNEQFF
TRBJ1-1 TRBV7-9 CASNVGGINTEAFF
TRBJ1-4 TRBV6-6 CASSFGGTNEKLFF
TRBJ1-2 TRBV28 CASSSISWDLDGYTF
TRBJ1-1 TRBV5-1 CASSEGQGADPLTEAFF
TRBJ2-7 TRBV5-1 CASSSTTGTGGEQYF
TRBJ1-4 TRBV2 CASKSSSDEKLFF
TRBJ2-5 TRBV6-2/TRBV6-3 CASSPLGGRGTQYF
TRBJ2-2 TRBV6-5 CASSRSGNTGELFF
TRBJ2-1 TRBV4-1 CASSQGLLRDRSYNEQFF
TRBJ2-2 TRBV28 CASSPGQGITGELFF
TRBJ1-1 TRBV5-4 CASSHGQGAIFPTEAFF
TRBJ1-4 TRBV7-9 CASSSADRAYNEKLFF
TRBJ2-4 TRBV2 CASSRQGAEYF